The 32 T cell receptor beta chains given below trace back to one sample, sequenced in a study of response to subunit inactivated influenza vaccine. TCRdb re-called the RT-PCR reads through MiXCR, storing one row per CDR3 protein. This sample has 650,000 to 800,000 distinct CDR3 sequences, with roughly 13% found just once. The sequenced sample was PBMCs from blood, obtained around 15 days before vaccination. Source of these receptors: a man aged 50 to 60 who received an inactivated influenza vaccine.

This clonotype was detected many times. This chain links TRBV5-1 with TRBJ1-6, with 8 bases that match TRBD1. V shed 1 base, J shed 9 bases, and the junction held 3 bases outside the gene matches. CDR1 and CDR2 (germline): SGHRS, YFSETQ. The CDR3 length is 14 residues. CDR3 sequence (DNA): TGCGCCAGCAGCTTGACAGGGGGTGGTTCACCCCTCCACTTT. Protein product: CASSLTGGGSPLHF. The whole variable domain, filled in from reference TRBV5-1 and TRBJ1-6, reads KAGVTQTPRYLIKTRGQQVTLSCSPISGHRSVSWYQQTPGQGLQFLFEYFSETQRNKGNFPGRFSGRQFSNSRSEMNVSTLELGDSALYLCASSLTGGGSPLHFGNGTRLTVT.

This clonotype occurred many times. The CDR3 sequence: CASSQEPQGTLSHEQFF. For the CDR3, the DNA is TGTGCCAGCAGCCAAGAGCCACAGGGGACCCTTAGCCATGAGCAGTTCTTC. This rearrangement joins TRBV4-2 to TRBJ2-1; 7 nucleotides agree with TRBD1. Per germline, CDR1 LGHNA and CDR2 YNFKEQ. J lost 8 bases, V lost 0 bases, and 13 bases had no gene match. This CDR3 is built from 17 residues.

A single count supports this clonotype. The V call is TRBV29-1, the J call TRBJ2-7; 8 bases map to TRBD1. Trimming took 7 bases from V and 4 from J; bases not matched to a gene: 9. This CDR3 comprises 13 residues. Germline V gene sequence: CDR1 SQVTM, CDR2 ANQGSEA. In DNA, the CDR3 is TGCAGCGCCAATGGCGGACAGGGATACGAGCAGTACTTC. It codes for CSANGGQGYEQYF.

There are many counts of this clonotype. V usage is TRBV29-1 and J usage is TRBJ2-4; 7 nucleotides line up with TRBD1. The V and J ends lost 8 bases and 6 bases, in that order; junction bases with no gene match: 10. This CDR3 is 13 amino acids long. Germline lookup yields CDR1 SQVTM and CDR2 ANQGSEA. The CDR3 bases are TGCAGCTCACTAGGAGCAGGGGGAAACATTCAGTACTTC. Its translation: CSSLGAGGNIQYF.

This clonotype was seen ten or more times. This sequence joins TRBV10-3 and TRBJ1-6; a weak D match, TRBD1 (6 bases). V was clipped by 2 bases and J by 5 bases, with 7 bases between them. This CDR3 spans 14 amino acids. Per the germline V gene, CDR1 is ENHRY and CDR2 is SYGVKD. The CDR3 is CAISEGQHNSPLHF. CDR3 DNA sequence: TGTGCCATCAGTGAGGGACAGCATAATTCACCCCTCCACTTT.

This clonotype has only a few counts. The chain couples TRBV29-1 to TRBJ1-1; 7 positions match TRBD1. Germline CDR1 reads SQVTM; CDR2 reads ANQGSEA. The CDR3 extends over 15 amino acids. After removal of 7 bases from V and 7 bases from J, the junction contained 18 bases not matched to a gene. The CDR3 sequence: CSATRGTARTSEAFF. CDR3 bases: TGCAGCGCCACCCGGGGGACAGCCAGAACAAGTGAAGCTTTCTTT.

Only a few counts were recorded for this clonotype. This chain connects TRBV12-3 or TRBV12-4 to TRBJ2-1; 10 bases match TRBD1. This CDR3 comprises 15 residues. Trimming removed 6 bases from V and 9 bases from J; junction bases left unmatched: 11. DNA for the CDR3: TGTGCCAGCAGCTACCTCGACAGGGGGCCCGTTGAGCAGTTCTTC. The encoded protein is CASSYLDRGPVEQFF.

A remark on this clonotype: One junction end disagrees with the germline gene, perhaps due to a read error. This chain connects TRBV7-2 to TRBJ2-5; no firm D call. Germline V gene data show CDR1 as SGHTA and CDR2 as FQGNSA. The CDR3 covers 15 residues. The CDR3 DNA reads TGTGCCAGCAGCTTGGGCGGTCGGTACCAAGAGACCAAGTACTTC. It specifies CASSLGGRYQETKYF.

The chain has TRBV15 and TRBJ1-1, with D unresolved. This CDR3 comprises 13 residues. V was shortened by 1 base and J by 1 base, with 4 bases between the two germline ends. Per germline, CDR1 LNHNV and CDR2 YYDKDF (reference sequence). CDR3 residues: CATSRASNTEAFF. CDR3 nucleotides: TGTGCCACCAGCAGAGCATCGAACACTGAAGCTTTCTTT.

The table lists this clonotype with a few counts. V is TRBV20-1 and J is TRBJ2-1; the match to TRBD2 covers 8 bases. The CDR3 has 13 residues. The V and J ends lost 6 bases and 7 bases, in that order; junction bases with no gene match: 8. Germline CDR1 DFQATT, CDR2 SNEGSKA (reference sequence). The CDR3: CSAGLAVLNEQFF. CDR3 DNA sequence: TGCAGTGCCGGACTAGCAGTCCTTAATGAGCAGTTCTTC.

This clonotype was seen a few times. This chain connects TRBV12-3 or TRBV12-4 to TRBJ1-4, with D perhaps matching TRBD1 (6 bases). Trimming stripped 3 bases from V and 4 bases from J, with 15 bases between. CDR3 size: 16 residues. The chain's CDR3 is CASSFGGRIGNEKLFF. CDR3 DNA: TGTGCCAGCAGTTTTGGGGGGCGCATTGGTAATGAAAAACTGTTTTTT.

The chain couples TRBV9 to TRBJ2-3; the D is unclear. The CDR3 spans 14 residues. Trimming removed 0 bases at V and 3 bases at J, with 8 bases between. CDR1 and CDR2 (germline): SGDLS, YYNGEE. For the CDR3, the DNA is TGTGCCAGCAGCGTAGTTCCCCGGACAGATACGCAGTATTTT. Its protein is CASSVVPRTDTQYF.

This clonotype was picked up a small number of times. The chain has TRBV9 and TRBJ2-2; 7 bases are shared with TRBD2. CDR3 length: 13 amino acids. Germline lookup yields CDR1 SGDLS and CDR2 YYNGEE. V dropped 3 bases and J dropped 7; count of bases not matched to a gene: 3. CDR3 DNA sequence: TGTGCCAGCAGCGAAGGGACTAACGGGGAGCTGTTTTTT. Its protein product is CASSEGTNGELFF.

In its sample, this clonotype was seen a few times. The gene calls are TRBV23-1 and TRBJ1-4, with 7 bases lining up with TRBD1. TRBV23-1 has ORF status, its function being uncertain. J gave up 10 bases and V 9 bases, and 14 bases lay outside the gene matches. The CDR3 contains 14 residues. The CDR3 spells CARRRGPTPGKLFF. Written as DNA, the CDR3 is TGCGCCAGACGGAGGGGGCCAACACCCGGAAAACTGTTTTTT.

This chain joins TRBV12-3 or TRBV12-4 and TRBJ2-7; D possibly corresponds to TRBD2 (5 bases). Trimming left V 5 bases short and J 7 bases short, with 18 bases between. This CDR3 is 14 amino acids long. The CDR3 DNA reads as TGTGCCAGCAGTGACGGACCGAGGGTTGAGGAGCAGTACTTC. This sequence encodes CASSDGPRVEEQYF.

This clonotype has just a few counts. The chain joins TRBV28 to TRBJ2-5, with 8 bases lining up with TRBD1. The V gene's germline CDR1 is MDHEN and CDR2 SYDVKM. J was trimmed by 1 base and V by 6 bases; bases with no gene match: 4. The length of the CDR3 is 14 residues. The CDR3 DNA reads TGTGCCAGCAGGCCCGACAGGGGCCAAGAGACCCAGTACTTC. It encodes CASRPDRGQETQYF.

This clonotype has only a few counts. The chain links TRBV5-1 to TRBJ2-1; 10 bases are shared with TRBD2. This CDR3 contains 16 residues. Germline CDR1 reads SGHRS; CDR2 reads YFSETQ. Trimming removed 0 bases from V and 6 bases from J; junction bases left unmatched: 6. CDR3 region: CASSLVLAGGVNEQFF. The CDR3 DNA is TGCGCCAGCAGCTTGGTCTTAGCGGGGGGCGTCAATGAGCAGTTCTTC.

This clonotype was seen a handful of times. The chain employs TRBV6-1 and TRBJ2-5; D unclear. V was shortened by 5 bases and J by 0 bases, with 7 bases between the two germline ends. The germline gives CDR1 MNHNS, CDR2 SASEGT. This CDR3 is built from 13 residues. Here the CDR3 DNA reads TGTGCCAGCAGTCGAGAGTACCAAGAGACCCAGTACTTC. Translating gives CASSREYQETQYF.

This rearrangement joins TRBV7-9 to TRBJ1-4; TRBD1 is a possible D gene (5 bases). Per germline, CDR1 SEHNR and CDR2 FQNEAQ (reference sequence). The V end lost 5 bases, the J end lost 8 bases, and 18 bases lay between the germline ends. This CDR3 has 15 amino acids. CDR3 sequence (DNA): TGTGCCAGCAGCACCCCAGGGCGTGTGTGGGAAAAACTGTTTTTT. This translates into CASSTPGRVWEKLFF.

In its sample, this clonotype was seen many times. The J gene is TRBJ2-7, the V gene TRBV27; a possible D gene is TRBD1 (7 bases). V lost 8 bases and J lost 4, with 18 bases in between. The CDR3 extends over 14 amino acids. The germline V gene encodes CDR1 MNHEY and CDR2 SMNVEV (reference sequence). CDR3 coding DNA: TGTGCCAGCTCTCGGGCAGGGGGGCTATACGAGCAGTACTTC. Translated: CASSRAGGLYEQYF.

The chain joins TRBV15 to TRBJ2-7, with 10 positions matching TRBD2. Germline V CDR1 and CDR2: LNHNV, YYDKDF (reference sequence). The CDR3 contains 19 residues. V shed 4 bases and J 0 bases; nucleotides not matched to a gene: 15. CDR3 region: CATSTNSIAGGSRSYEQYF. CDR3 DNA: TGTGCCACCAGCACCAATTCGATAGCGGGAGGATCCCGCTCCTACGAGCAGTACTTC.

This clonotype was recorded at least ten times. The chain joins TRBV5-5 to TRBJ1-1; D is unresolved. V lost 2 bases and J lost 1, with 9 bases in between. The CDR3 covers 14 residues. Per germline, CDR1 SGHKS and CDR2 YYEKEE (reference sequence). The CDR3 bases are TGTGCCAGCAGCTTCGGCATGGCGAACACTGAAGCTTTCTTT. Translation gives CASSFGMANTEAFF.

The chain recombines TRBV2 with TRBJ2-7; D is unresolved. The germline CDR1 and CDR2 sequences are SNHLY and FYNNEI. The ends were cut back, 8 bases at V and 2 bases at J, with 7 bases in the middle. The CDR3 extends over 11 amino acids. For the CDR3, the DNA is TGTGCCAGCCGTCTAACCTACGAGCAGTACTTC. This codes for CASRLTYEQYF. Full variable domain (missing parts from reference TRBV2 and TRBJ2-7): EPEVTQTPSHQVTQMGQEVILRCVPISNHLYFYWYRQILGQKVEFLVSFYNNEISEKSEIFDDQFSVERPDGSNFTLKIRSTKLEDSAMYFCASRLTYEQYFGPGTRLTVT.

The CDR3 protein is CSARDPGQGAFTSSGANVLTF. The CDR3 region has the DNA TGCAGTGCTAGAGATCCGGGACAGGGGGCTTTCACCTCTTCTGGGGCCAACGTCCTGACTTTC. This chain connects TRBV20-1 to TRBJ2-6; 12 bases are shared with TRBD1. In germline, CDR1 is DFQATT, CDR2 SNEGSKA (reference sequence). After removal of 0 bases from V and 1 base from J, the junction contained 13 bases not matched to a gene. The CDR3 has 21 residues.

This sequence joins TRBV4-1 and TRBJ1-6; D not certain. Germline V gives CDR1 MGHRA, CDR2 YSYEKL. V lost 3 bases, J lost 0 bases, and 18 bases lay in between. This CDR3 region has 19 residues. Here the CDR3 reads CASSQGWAPSSSYNSPLHF. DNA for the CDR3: TGCGCCAGCAGCCAGGGTTGGGCACCTTCTAGCTCCTATAATTCACCCCTCCACTTT.

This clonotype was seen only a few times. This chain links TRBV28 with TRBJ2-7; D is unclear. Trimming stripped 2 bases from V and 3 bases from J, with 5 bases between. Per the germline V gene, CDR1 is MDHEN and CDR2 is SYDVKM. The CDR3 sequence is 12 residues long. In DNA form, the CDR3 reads TGTGCCAGCAGTTTACGGCACTACGAGCAGTACTTC. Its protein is CASSLRHYEQYF.

CDR3 region: CASSGSGAGELFF. The CDR3 DNA is TGTGCCAGCAGTGGATCGGGGGCCGGGGAGCTGTTTTTT. The rearrangement links TRBV2 to TRBJ2-2, with a weak D call TRBD2 (6 bases). The V gene's germline CDR1 is SNHLY and CDR2 FYNNEI. This CDR3 has 13 residues. Trimming shortened V by 4 bases and J by 6 bases, and 9 bases separated the two germline ends.

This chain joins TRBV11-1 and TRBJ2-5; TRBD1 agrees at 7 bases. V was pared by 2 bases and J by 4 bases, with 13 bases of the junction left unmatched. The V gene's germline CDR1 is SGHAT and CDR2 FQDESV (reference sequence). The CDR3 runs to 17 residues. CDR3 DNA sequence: TGTGCCAGCAGCTTATGGTCGGACAGGCAAAAAGCAGAGACCCAGTACTTC. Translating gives CASSLWSDRQKAETQYF.

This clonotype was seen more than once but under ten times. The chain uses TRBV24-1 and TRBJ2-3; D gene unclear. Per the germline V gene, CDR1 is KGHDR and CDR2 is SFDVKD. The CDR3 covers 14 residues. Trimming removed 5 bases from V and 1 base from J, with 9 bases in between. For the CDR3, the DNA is TGTGCCACCAGTGGCCGTGGGGGCACAGATACGCAGTATTTT. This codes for CATSGRGGTDTQYF.

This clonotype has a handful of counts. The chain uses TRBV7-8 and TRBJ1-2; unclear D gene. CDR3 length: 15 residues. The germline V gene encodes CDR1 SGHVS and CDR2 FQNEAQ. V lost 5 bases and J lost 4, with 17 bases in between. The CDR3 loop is CASSPRRVVPYGYTF. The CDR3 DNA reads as TGTGCCAGCAGCCCAAGGAGGGTAGTACCCTATGGCTACACCTTC.

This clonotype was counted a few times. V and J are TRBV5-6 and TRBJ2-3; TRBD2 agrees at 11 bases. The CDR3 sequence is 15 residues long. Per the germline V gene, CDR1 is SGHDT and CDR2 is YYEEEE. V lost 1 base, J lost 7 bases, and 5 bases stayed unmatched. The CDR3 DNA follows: TGTGCCAGCAGCTTGAAGACTAGCGGGGACAATACGCAGTATTTT. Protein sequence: CASSLKTSGDNTQYF.

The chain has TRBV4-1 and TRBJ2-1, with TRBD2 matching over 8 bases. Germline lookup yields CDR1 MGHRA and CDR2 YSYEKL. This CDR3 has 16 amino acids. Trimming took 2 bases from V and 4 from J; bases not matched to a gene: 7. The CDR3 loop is CASSQPRLASYNEQFF. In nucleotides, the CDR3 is TGCGCCAGCAGCCAACCCCGACTAGCGAGTTACAATGAGCAGTTCTTC.